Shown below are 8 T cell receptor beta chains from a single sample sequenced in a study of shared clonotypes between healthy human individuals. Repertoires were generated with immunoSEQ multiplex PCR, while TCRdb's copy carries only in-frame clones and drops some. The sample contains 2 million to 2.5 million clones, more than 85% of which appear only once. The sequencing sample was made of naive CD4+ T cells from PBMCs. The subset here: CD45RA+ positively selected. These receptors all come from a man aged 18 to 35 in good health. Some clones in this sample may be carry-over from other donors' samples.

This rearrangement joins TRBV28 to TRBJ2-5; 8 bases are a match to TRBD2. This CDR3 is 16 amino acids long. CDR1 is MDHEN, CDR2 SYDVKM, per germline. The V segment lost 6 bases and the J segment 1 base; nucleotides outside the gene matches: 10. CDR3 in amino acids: CASSHPPTSAQETQYF. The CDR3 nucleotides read TGTGCCAGCAGCCACCCCCCGACTAGCGCCCAAGAGACCCAGTACTTC.

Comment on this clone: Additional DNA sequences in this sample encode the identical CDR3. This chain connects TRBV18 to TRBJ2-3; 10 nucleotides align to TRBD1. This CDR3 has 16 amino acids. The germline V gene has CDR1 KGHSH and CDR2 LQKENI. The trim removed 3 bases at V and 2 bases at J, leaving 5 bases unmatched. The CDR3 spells CASSPLGTGVTDTQYF. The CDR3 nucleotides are TGTGCCAGCTCACCTCTCGGGACAGGGGTCACAGATACGCAGTATTTT.

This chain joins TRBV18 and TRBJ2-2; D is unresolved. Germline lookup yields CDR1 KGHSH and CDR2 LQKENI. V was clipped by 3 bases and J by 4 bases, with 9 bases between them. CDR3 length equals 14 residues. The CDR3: CASSPGRSTGELFF. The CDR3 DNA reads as TGTGCCAGCTCACCTGGACGATCCACCGGGGAGCTGTTTTTT.

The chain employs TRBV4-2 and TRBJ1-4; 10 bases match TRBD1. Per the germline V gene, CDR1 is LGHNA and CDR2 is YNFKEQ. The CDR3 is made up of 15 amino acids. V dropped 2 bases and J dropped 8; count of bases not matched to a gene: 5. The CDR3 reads CASSQTGTGEEKLFF. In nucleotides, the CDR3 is TGTGCCAGCAGCCAAACCGGGACAGGGGAGGAAAAACTGTTTTTT.

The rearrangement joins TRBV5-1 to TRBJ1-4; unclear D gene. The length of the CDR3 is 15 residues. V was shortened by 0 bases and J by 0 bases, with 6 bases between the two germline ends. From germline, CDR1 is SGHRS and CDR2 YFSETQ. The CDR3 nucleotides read TGCGCCAGCAGCTTGGTGGAGGCAACTAATGAAAAACTGTTTTTT. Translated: CASSLVEATNEKLFF. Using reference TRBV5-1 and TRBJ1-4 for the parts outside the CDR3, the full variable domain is KAGVTQTPRYLIKTRGQQVTLSCSPISGHRSVSWYQQTPGQGLQFLFEYFSETQRNKGNFPGRFSGRQFSNSRSEMNVSTLELGDSALYLCASSLVEATNEKLFFGSGTQLSVL.

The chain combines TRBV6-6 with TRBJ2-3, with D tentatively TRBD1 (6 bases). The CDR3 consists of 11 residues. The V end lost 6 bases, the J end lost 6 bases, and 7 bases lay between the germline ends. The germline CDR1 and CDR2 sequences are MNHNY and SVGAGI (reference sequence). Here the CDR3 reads CASRQGDTQYF. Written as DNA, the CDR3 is TGTGCCAGCAGACAGGGTGATACGCAGTATTTT.

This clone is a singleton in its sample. The CDR3 sequence is CASTSGSTEAFF. CDR3 nucleotides: TGTGCCAGCACCTCAGGGTCCACTGAAGCTTTCTTT. The chain employs TRBV28 and TRBJ1-1; D is possibly TRBD1 (5 bases). The germline V gene has CDR1 MDHEN and CDR2 SYDVKM. The CDR3 is 12 amino acids. V lost 7 bases and J 4 bases, leaving 10 bases between the germline ends. Full variable domain (outside the CDR3, taken from reference TRBV28 and TRBJ1-1): DVKVTQSSRYLVKRTGEKVFLECVQDMDHENMFWYRQDPGLGLRLIYFSYDVKMKEKGDIPEGYSVSREKKERFSLILESASTNQTSMYLCASTSGSTEAFFGQGTRLTVV.

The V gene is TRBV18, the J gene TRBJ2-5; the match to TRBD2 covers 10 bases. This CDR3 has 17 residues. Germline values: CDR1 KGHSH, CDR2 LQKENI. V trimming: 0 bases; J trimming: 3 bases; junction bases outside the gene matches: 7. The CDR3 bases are TGTGCCAGCTCACCACCGGGGCTAGCGGGAGTAAAAGAGACCCAGTACTTC. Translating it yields CASSPPGLAGVKETQYF.